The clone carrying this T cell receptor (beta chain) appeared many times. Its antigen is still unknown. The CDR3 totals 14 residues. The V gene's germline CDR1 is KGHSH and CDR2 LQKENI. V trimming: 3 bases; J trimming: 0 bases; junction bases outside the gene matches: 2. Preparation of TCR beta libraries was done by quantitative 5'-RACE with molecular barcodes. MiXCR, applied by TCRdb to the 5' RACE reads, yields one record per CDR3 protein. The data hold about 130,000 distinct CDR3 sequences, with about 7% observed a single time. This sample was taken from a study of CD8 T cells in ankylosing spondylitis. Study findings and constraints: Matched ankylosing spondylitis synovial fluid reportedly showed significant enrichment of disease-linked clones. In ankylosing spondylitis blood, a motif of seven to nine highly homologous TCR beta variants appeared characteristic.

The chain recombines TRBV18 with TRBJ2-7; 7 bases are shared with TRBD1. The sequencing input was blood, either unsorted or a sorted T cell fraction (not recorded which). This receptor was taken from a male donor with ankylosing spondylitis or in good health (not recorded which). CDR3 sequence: CASSPGQSSYEQYF. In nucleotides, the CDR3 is TGTGCCAGCTCACCGGGACAGTCCTCCTACGAGCAGTACTTC.